The 10 T cell receptor beta chains presented below share a single source sample, sequenced in a study of T-cell reconstitution after alpha-beta-depleted transplantation in children listed by TCRdb under 2016. To prepare the library, PCR was applied. The sample was run on an Illumina HiSeq 2500. TCR library preparation used molecular barcoding, with unique molecular identifiers applied to normalize quantification of the TCRbeta repertoire. The raw public reads went through TCRdb reprocessing: fastp at Q25, MiXCR clone calling, in-frame beta chains kept. Entries that share a CDR3 protein sequence are merged under the most common genes and DNA. Counted in this sample were approximately 390,000 distinct CDR3 sequences; around 9.9% of them appeared once. Roughly 6% of the sample lies in the top ten. The sequencing here drew on PBMCs from the stem cell graft donor, taken from the stem cell graft. These receptors were obtained from a human donor who donated a stem cell graft to a child with acute myeloid leukemia.

Written as DNA, the CDR3 is TGCGCCAGCAGCCAAAGGTCGGGTAGGGGAAGTGGAAACACCATATATTTT. It translates to CASSQRSGRGSGNTIYF. The genes are TRBV4-3 and TRBJ1-3, with a weak D call TRBD1 (5 bases). V gave up 2 bases and J gave up 3 bases, with 17 bases separating them. Germline-derived CDR1 and CDR2 are LGHNA and YSLEER. This CDR3 is 17 amino acids long.

In this sample, this clonotype turned up a few times. The rearrangement uses TRBV27 and TRBJ2-7; D call uncertain. The CDR3 sequence is 17 residues long. Germline-derived CDR1 and CDR2 are MNHEY and SMNVEV (reference sequence). The ends were cut back, 3 bases at V and 1 base at J, with 19 bases in the middle. The CDR3 nucleotides read TGTGCCAGCAGTTTTTTCGGCCCGGGCGACTTATCCTACGAGCAGTACTTC. Translation: CASSFFGPGDLSYEQYF.

This clonotype came up a few times. This chain links TRBV6-1 with TRBJ2-7, with D maybe TRBD1 (6 bases). V was trimmed by 7 bases and J by 3 bases, leaving 16 bases between them. Germline V gives CDR1 MNHNS, CDR2 SASEGT. CDR3 size: 14 residues. CDR3 amino acids: CASNGPDRYYEQYF. The DNA of the CDR3 is TGTGCCAGCAACGGACCCGACAGGTACTACGAGCAGTACTTC.

This clonotype was observed a few times. The chain recombines TRBV10-3 with TRBJ2-7; D may correspond to TRBD1 or TRBD2 (6 bases each). The V end lost 4 bases, the J end lost 0 bases, and 16 bases lay between the germline ends. The length of the CDR3 is 16 residues. CDR1 is ENHRY, CDR2 SYGVKD, per germline. CDR3 region: CAISGGRGGSSYEQYV. DNA for the CDR3: TGTGCCATCAGTGGAGGCAGGGGAGGCTCCTCCTACGAGCAGTACGTC.

This clonotype appeared many times. This chain joins TRBV20-1 and TRBJ2-5; D remains ambiguous. CDR1 is DFQATT, CDR2 SNEGSKA, per germline (reference sequence). V lost 5 bases, J lost 9 bases, and 13 bases lay in between. This CDR3 has 11 residues. The CDR3 here is CSAAPRAPQYF. The CDR3 nucleotides are TGCAGTGCTGCCCCTAGGGCGCCCCAGTACTTC.

The chain couples TRBV30 to TRBJ1-2, with TRBD1 as a possible D gene (5 bases). This CDR3 spans 13 amino acids. Germline V lookup: CDR1 GTSNPN, CDR2 SVGIG (reference sequence). Trimming stripped 0 bases from V and 4 bases from J, with 9 bases between. DNA for the CDR3: TGTGCCTGGAGTGTCGACAGCTCCTATGGCTACACCTTC. As protein: CAWSVDSSYGYTF.

The chain combines TRBV27 with TRBJ1-2; D gene unclear. Germline values: CDR1 MNHEY, CDR2 SMNVEV (reference sequence). V lost 7 bases, J lost 4 bases, and 13 bases lay in between. CDR3 length equals 13 residues. Here the CDR3 DNA reads TGTGCCAGCAATTTTTACAGAAGCTATGGCTACACCTTC. Amino acids: CASNFYRSYGYTF.

This clonotype was observed a few times. This chain uses TRBV12-3 or TRBV12-4 with TRBJ2-4; D call uncertain. The ends were cut back, 2 bases at V and 0 bases at J, with 11 bases in the middle. The CDR3 is 16 residues long. The chain's CDR3 is CASSLPIFEAKNIQYF. For the CDR3, the DNA is TGTGCCAGCAGTTTACCCATATTTGAAGCCAAAAACATTCAGTACTTC.

The V gene is TRBV6-1, the J gene TRBJ1-4; D is possibly TRBD1 (5 bases). The CDR3 runs 14 residues. V lost 5 bases to trimming and J lost 7 bases, with 14 bases between them. The germline V gene has CDR1 MNHNS and CDR2 SASEGT. CDR3 in amino acids: CASSQTVAREKLFF. The DNA for the CDR3 is TGTGCCAGCAGTCAGACAGTGGCGCGTGAAAAACTGTTTTTT.

This clonotype was counted between two and nine times. The chain links TRBV6-2 or TRBV6-3 to TRBJ2-3, with a weak D call TRBD1 (5 bases). Germline V lookup: CDR1 MNHEY, CDR2 SVGEGT. Trimming left V 5 bases short and J 2 bases short, with 14 bases between. This CDR3 contains 15 residues. The CDR3: CASSPAGLFTDTQYF. CDR3 nucleotides: TGTGCCAGCAGTCCGGCAGGGCTATTCACAGATACGCAGTATTTT.